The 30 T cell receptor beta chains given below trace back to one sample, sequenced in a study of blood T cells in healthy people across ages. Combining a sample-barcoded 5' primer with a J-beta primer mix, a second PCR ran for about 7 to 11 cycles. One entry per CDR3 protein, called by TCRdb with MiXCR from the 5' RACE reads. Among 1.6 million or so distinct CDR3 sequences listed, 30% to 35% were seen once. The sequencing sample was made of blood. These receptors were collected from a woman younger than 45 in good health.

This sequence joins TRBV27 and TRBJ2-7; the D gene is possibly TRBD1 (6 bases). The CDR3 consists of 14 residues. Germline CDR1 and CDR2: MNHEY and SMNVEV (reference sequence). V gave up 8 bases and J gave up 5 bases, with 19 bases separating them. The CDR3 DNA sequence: TGTGCCAGCTCCCGTCAGGGGTCCCCCCACGAGCAGTACTTC. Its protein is CASSRQGSPHEQYF.

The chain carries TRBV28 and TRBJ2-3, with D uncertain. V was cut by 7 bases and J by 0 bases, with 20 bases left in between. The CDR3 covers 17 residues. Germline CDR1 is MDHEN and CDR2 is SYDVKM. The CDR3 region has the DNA TGTGCCAGCACCAGAGATTCAGAAATTTTAAGCACAGATACGCAGTATTTT. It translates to CASTRDSEILSTDTQYF. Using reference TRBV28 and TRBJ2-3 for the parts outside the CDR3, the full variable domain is DVKVTQSSRYLVKRTGEKVFLECVQDMDHENMFWYRQDPGLGLRLIYFSYDVKMKEKGDIPEGYSVSREKKERFSLILESASTNQTSMYLCASTRDSEILSTDTQYFGPGTRLTVL.

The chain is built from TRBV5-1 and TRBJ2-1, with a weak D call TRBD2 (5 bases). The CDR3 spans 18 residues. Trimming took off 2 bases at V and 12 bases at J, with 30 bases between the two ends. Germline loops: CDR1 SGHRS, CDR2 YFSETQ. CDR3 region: CASSFPGEVKGLQSGQFF. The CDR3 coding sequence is TGCGCCAGCAGCTTCCCCGGGGAAGTAAAAGGGCTGCAAAGTGGGCAGTTCTTC.

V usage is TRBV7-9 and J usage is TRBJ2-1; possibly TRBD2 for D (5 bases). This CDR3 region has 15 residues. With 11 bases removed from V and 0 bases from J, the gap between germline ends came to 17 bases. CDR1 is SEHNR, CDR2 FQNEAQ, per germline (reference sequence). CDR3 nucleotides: TGTGCCTCTGCCGGCTCGGGGAACTCCTACAATGAGCAGTTCTTC. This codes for CASAGSGNSYNEQFF.

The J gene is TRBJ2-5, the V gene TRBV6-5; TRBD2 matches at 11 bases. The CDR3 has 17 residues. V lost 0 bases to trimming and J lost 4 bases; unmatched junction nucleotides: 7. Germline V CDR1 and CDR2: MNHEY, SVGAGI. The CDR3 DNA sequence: TGTGCCAGCAGTTACTCCCTTACTAGCGGGAGCGGAGAGACCCAGTACTTC. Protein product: CASSYSLTSGSGETQYF.

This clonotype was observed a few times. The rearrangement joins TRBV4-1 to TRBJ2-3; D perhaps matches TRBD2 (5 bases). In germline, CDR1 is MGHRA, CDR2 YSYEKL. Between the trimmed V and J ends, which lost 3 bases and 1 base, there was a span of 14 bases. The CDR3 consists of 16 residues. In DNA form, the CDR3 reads TGCGCCAGCAGCCAGGTGGGGAGAAGAGGCACAGATACGCAGTATTTT. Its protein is CASSQVGRRGTDTQYF.

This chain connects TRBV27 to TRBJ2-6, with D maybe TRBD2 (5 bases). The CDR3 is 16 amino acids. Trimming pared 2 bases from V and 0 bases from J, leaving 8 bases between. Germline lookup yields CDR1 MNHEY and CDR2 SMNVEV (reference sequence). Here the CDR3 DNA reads TGTGCCAGCAGTTTAAAGGGAGACTCTGGGGCCAACGTCCTGACTTTC. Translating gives CASSLKGDSGANVLTF.

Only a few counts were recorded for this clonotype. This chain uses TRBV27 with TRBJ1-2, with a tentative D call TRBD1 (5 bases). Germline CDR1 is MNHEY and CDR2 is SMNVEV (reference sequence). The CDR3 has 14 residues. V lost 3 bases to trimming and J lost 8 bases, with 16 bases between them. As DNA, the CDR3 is TGTGCCAGCAGTTTGGGGGTCCGGGCGCACGGCTACACCTTC. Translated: CASSLGVRAHGYTF.

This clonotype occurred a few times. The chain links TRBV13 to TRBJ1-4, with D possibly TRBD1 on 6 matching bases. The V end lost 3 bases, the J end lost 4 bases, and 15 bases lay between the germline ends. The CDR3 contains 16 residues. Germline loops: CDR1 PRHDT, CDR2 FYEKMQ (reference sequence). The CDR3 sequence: CASSLSLDSSNEKLFF. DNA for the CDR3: TGTGCCAGCAGCTTGTCCCTGGACAGCAGTAATGAAAAACTGTTTTTT. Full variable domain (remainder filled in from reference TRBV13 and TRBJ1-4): AAGVIQSPRHLIKEKRETATLKCYPIPRHDTVYWYQQGPGQDPQFLISFYEKMQSDKGSIPDRFSAQQFSDYHSELNMSSLELGDSALYFCASSLSLDSSNEKLFFGSGTQLSVL.

CDR3: CASSPYGESSYNEQFF. The CDR3 coding sequence is TGCGCCAGCAGCCCGTATGGGGAGAGCTCCTACAATGAGCAGTTCTTC. This rearrangement joins TRBV5-1 to TRBJ2-1; tentative D call: TRBD2 (5 bases). Trimming removed 4 bases at V and 0 bases at J, with 14 bases between. CDR1 is SGHRS and CDR2 is YFSETQ in the germline V gene. The CDR3 is 16 residues long.

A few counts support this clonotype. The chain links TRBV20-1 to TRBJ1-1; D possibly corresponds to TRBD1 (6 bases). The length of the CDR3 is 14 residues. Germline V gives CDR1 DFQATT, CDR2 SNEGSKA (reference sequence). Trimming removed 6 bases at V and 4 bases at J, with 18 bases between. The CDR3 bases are TGCAGTGCCCGCCCCGCAGGGGCATTCACTGAAGCTTTCTTT. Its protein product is CSARPAGAFTEAFF.

The CDR3 DNA follows: TGTGCCAGCAGTGAAATAGCGGGGGAGTTCTTC. It translates to CASSEIAGEFF. V is TRBV2 and J is TRBJ2-1; TRBD2 matches at 9 bases. The CDR3 is 11 amino acids. V shed 2 bases and J 14 bases; nucleotides not matched to a gene: 1. CDR1 and CDR2 from the germline V gene are SNHLY and FYNNEI.

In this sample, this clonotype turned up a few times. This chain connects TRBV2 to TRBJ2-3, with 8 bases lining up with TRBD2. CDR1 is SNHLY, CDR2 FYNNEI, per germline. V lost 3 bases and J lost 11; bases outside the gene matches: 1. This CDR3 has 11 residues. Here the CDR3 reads CASSEAGGQYF. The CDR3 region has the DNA TGTGCCAGCAGTGAGGCGGGAGGGCAGTATTTT. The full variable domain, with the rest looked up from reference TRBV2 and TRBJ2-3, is EPEVTQTPSHQVTQMGQEVILRCVPISNHLYFYWYRQILGQKVEFLVSFYNNEISEKSEIFDDQFSVERPDGSNFTLKIRSTKLEDSAMYFCASSEAGGQYFGPGTRLTVL.

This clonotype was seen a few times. The CDR3: CASSQDRTGNSPLHF. CDR3 in DNA: TGTGCCAGCAGCCAAGACCGGACAGGGAATTCACCCCTCCACTTT. V is TRBV3-1 and J is TRBJ1-6, with 8 nucleotides matching TRBD1. Germline CDR1 reads LGHDT; CDR2 reads YNNKEL (reference sequence). The CDR3 totals 15 residues. The ends lost 0 bases at V and 7 bases at J; junction bases unmatched: 2.

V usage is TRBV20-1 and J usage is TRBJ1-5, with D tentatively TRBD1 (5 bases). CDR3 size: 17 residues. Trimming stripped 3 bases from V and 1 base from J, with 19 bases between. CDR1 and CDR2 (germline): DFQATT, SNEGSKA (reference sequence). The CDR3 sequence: CSASVGGRGYSNQPQHF. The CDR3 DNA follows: TGCAGTGCTAGCGTGGGGGGTCGCGGATACAGCAATCAGCCCCAGCATTTT.

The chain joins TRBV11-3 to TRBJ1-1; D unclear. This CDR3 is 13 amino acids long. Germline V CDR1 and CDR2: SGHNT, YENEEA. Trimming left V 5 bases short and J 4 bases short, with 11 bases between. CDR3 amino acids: CASSQGRVTEAFF. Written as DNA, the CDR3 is TGTGCCAGCAGCCAAGGGCGGGTCACTGAAGCTTTCTTT.

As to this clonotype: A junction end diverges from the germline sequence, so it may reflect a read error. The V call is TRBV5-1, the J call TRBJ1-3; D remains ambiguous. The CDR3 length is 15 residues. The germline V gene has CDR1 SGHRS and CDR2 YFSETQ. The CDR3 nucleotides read TGCGCCAGCAGCCCCGGATCGGTAGCTGGAAACACTATATATTTT. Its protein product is CASSPGSVAGNTIYF.

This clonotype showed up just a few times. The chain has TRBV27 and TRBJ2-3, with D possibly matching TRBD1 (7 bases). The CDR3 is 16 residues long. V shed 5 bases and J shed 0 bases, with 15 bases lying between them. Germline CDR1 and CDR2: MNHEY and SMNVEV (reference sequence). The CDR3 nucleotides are TGTGCCAGCAGTCCCTCCAGGGGGGAGAGCACAGATACGCAGTATTTT. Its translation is CASSPSRGESTDTQYF.

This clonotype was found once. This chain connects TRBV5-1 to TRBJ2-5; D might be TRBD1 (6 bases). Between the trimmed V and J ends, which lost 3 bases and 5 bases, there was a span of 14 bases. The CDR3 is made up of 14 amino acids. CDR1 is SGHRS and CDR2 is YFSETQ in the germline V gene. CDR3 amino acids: CASSCGGGMETQYF. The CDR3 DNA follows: TGCGCCAGCAGCTGTGGGGGCGGCATGGAGACCCAGTACTTC.

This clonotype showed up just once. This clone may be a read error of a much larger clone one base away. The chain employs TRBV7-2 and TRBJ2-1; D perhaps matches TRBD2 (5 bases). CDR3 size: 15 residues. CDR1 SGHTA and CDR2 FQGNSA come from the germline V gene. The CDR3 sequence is CVSSLGGGTYNEQFF. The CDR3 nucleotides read TGTGTCAGCAGCTTAGGAGGAGGAACCTACAATGAGCAGTTCTTC.

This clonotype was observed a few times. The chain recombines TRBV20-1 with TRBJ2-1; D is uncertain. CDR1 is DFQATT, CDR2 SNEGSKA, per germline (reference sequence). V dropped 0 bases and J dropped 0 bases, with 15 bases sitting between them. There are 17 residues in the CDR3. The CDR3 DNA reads TGCAGTGCTAGAGATCCGGGCGCTCACGGCTCCTACAATGAGCAGTTCTTC. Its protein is CSARDPGAHGSYNEQFF.

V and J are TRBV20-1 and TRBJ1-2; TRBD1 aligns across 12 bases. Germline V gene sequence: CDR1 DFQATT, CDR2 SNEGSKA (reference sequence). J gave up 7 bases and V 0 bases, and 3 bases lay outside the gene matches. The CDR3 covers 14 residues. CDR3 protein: CSAREGTGGFGYTF. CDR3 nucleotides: TGCAGTGCTAGAGAAGGGACAGGGGGCTTTGGCTACACCTTC.

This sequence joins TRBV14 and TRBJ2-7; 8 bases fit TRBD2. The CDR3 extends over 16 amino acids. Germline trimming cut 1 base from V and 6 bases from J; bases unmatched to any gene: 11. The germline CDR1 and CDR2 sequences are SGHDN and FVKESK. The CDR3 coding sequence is TGTGCCAGCAGCCAAGTGACTAGCGCGGCGGGGGGCGAGCAGTACTTC. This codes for CASSQVTSAAGGEQYF.

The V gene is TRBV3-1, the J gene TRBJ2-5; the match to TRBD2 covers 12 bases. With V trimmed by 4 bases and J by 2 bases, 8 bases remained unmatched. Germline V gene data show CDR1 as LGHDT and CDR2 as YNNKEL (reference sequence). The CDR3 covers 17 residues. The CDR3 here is CASSLRRGLAGQETQYF. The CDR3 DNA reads TGTGCCAGCAGCCTACGCCGTGGACTAGCGGGACAAGAGACCCAGTACTTC.

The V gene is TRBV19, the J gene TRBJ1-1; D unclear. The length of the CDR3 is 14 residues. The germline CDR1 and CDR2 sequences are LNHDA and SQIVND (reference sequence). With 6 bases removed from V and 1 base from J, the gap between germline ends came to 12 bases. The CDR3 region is CASSPEGRNTEAFF. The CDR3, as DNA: TGTGCCAGTAGCCCAGAAGGACGGAACACTGAAGCTTTCTTT.

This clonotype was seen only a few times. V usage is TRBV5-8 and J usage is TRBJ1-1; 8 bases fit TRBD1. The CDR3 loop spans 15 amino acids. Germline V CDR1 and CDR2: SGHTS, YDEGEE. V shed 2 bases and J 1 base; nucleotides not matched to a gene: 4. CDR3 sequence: CASSFQGAWNTEAFF. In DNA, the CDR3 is TGTGCCAGCAGCTTTCAGGGGGCTTGGAACACTGAAGCTTTCTTT.

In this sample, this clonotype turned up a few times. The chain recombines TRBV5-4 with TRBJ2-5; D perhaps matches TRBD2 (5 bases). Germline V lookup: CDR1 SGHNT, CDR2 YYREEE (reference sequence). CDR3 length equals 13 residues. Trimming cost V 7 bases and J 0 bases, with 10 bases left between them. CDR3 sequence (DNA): TGTGCCAGCGGAAGAGGGTACCAAGAGACCCAGTACTTC. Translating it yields CASGRGYQETQYF.

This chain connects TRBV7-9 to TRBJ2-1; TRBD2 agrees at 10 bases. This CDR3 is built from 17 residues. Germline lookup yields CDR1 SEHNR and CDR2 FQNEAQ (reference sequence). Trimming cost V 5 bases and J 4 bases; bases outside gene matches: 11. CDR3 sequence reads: CASSKILSGGRYNEQFF. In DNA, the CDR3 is TGTGCCAGCAGCAAAATCCTTAGCGGGGGGCGGTACAATGAGCAGTTCTTC.

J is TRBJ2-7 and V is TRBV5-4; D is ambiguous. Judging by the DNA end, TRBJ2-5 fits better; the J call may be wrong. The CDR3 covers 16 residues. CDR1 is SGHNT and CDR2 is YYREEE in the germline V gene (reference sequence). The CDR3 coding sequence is TGTGCCAGCAGCTCGGTCGGCAGTGTGGAACAAGAGACCCAGTACTTC. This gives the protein CASSSVGSVEQETQYF.

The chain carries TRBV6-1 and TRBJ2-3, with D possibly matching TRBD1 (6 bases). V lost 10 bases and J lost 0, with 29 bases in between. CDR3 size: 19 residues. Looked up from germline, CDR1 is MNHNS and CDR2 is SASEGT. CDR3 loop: CATYRRPGSGTTSTDTQYF. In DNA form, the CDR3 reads TGTGCCACCTACCGACGACCAGGTTCCGGGACAACTAGCACAGATACGCAGTATTTT.